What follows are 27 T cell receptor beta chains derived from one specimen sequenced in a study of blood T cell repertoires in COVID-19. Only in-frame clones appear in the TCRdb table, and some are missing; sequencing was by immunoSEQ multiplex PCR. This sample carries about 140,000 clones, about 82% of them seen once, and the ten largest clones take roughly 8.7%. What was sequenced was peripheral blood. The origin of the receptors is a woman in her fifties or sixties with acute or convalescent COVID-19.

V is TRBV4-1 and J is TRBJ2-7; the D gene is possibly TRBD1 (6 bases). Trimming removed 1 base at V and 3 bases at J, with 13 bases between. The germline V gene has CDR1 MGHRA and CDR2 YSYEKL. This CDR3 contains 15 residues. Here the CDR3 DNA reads TGCGCCAGCAGCCAAGGTCAGCAGGGGATCTACGAGCAGTACTTC. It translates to CASSQGQQGIYEQYF.

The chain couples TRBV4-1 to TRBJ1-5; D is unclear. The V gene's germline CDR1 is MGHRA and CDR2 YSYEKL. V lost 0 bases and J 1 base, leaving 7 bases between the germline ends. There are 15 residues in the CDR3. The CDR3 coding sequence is TGCGCCAGCAGCCAAGACGGGAAAAGCAATCAGCCCCAGCATTTT. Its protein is CASSQDGKSNQPQHF.

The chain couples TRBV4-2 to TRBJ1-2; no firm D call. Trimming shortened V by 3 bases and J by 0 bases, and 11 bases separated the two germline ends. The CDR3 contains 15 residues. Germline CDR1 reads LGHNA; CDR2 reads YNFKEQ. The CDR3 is CASSQNNLPNYGYTF. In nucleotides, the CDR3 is TGTGCCAGCAGCCAGAACAACCTCCCTAACTATGGCTACACCTTC.

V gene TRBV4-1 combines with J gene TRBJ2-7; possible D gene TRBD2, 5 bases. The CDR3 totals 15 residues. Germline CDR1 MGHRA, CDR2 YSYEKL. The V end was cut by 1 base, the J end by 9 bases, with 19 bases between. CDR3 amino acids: CASSQVADPTSGQYF. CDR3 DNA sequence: TGCGCCAGCAGCCAAGTGGCCGACCCTACGAGCGGGCAGTACTTC.

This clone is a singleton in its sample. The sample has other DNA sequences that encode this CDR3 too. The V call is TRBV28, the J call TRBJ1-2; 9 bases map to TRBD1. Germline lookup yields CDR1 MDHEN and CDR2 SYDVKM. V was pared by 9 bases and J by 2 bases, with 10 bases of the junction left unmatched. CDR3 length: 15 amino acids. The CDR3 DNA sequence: TGTGCCAGTTCCCCCCCGGGACAGGGAAACTATGGCTACACCTTC. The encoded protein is CASSPPGQGNYGYTF.

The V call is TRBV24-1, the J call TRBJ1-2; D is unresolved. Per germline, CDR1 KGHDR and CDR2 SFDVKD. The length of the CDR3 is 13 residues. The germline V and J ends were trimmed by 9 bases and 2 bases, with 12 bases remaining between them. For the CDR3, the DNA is TGTGCCACCCAAAAGAGAGGGAACTATGGCTACACCTTC. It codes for CATQKRGNYGYTF.

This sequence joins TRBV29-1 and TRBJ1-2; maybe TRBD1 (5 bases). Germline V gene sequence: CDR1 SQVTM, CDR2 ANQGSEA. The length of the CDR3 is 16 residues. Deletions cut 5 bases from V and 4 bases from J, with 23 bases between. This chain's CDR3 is CSVPIGGASRTYGYTF. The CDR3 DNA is TGCAGCGTTCCCATCGGAGGGGCTTCTAGGACCTATGGCTACACCTTC.

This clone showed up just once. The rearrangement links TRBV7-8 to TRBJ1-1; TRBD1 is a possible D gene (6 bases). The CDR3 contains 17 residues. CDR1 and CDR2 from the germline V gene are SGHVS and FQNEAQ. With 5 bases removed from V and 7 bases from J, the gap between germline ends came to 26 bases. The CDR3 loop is CASSPPEGGRFLGEAFF. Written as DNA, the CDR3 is TGTGCCAGCAGCCCACCGGAGGGGGGGCGGTTTTTGGGTGAAGCTTTCTTT.

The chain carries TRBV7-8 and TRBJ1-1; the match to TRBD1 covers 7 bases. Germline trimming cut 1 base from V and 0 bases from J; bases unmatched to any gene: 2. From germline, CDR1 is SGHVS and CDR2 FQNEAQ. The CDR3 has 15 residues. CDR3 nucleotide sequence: TGTGCCAGCAGCTTAGAAGACAGGGTGAACACTGAAGCTTTCTTT. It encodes CASSLEDRVNTEAFF.

This chain's CDR3 is CATSRGQGGDTEAFF. CDR3 DNA sequence: TGTGCCACCAGCAGGGGACAGGGAGGGGACACTGAAGCTTTCTTT. The rearrangement uses TRBV15 and TRBJ1-1, with 9 positions matching TRBD1. Germline CDR1 LNHNV, CDR2 YYDKDF (reference sequence). The CDR3 consists of 15 residues. V was clipped by 3 bases and J by 3 bases; unmatched bases: 5.

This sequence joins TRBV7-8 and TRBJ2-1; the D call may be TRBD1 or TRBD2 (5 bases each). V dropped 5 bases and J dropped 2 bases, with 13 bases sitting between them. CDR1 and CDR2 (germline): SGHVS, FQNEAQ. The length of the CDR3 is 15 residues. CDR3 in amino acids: CASSRGPPPYNEQFF. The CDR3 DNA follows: TGTGCCAGCAGCCGGGGCCCGCCCCCCTACAATGAGCAGTTCTTC.

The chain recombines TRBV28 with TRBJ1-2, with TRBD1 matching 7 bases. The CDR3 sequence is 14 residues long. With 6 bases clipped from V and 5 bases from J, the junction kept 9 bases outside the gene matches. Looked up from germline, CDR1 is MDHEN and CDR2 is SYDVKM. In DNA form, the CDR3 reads TGTGCCAGCAGAACGACAGGGTACCCTTATGGCTACACCTTC. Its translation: CASRTTGYPYGYTF.

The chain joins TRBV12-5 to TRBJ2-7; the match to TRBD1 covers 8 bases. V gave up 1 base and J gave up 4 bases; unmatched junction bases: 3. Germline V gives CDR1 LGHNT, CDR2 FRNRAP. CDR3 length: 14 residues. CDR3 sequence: CASGLGTGRYEQYF. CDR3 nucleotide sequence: TGTGCTAGTGGTTTGGGGACAGGGAGGTACGAGCAGTACTTC. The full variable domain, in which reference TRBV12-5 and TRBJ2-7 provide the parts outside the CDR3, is DARVTQTPRHKVTEMGQEVTMRCQPILGHNTVFWYRQTMMQGLELLAYFRNRAPLDDSGMPKDRFSAEMPDATLATLKIQPSEPRDSAVYFCASGLGTGRYEQYFGPGTRLTVT.

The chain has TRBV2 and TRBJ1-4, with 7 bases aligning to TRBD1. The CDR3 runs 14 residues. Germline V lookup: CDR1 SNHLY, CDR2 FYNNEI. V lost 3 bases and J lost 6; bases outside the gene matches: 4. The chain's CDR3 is CASSERTGHEKLFF. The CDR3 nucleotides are TGTGCCAGCAGTGAGCGGACAGGTCATGAAAAACTGTTTTTT.

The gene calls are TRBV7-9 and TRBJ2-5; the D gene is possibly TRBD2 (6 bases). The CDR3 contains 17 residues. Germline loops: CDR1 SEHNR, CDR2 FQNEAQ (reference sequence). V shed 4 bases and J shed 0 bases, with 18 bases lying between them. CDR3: CASSSAGPSLYQETQYF. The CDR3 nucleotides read TGTGCCAGCAGCTCCGCGGGGCCGTCCCTTTACCAAGAGACCCAGTACTTC.

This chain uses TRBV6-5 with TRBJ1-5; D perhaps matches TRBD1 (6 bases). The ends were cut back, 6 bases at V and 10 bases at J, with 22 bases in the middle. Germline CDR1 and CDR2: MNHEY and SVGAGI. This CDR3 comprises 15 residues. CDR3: CASRGASAGSLPQHF. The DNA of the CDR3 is TGTGCCAGCAGGGGGGCGAGCGCAGGCAGCTTACCCCAGCATTTT.

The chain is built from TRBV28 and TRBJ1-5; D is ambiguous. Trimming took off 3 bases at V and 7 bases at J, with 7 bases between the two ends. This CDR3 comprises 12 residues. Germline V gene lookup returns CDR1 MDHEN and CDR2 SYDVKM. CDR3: CASSFPSQPQHF. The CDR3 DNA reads TGTGCCAGCAGTTTCCCTAGCCAGCCCCAGCATTTT.

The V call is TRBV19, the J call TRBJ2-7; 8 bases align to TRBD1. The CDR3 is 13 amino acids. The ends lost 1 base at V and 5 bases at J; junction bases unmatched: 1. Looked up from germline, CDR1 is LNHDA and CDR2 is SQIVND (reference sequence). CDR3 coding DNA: TGTGCCAGTAGTATAGGGACAGGGAACGAGCAGTACTTC. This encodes CASSIGTGNEQYF.

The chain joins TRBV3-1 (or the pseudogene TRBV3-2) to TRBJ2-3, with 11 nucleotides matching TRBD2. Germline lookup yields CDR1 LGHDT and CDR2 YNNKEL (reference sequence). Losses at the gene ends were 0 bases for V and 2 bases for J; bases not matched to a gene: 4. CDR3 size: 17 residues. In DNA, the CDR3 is TGTGCCAGCAGCCAAGATCCTAGCGGGGGGACCACAGATACGCAGTATTTT. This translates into CASSQDPSGGTTDTQYF.

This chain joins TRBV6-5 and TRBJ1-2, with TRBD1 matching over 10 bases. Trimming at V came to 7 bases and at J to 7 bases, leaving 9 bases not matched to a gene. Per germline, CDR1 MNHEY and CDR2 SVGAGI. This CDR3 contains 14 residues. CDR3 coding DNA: TGTGCCAGCACCGAAAGACAGGGGGCGTCTGGCTACACCTTC. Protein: CASTERQGASGYTF.

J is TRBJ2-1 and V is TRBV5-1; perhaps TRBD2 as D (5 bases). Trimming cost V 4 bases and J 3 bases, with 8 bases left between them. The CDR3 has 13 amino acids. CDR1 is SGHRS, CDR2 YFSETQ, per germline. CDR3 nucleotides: TGCGCCAGCAGCCATCGGGACTACAATGAGCAGTTCTTC. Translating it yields CASSHRDYNEQFF. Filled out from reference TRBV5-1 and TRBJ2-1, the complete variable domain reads KAGVTQTPRYLIKTRGQQVTLSCSPISGHRSVSWYQQTPGQGLQFLFEYFSETQRNKGNFPGRFSGRQFSNSRSEMNVSTLELGDSALYLCASSHRDYNEQFFGPGTRLTVL.

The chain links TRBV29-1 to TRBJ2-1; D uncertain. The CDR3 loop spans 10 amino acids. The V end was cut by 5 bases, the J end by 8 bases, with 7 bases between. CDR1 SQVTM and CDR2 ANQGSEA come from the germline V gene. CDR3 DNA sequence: TGCAGCGTTTCCCGGGATGAGCAGTTCTTC. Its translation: CSVSRDEQFF.

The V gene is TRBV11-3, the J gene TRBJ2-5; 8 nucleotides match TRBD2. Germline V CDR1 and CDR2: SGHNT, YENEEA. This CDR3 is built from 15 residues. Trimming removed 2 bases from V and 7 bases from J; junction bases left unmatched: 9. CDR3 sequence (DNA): TGTGCCAGCAGCTTACGAGCGGGGGACGTGGGGACCCAGTACTTC. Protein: CASSLRAGDVGTQYF.

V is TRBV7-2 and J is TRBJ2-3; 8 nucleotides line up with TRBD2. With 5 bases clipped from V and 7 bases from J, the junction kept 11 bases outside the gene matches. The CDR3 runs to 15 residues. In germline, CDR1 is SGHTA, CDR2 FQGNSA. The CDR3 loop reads CASSPGGGGRNTQYF. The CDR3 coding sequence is TGTGCCAGCAGCCCCGGGGGCGGGGGGCGGAATACGCAGTATTTT.

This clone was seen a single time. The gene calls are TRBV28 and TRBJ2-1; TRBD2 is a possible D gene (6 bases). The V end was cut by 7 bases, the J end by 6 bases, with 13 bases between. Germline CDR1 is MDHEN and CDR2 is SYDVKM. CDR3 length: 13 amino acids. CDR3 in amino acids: CASTWGVSNEQFF. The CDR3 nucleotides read TGTGCCAGCACTTGGGGGGTGAGCAATGAGCAGTTCTTC.

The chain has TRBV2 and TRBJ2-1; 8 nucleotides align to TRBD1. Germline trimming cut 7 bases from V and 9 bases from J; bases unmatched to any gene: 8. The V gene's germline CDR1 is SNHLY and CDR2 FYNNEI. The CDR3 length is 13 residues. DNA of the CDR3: TGTGCCAGCATAGAGGACAGGGCGGGTGAGCAGTTCTTC. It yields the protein CASIEDRAGEQFF.

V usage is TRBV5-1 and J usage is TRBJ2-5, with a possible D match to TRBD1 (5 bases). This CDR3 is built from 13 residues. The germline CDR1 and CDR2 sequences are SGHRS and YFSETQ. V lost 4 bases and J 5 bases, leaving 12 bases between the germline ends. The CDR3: CASSVQVRETQYF. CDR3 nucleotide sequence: TGCGCCAGCAGCGTACAGGTTCGGGAGACCCAGTACTTC. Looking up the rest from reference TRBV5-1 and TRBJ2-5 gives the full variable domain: KAGVTQTPRYLIKTRGQQVTLSCSPISGHRSVSWYQQTPGQGLQFLFEYFSETQRNKGNFPGRFSGRQFSNSRSEMNVSTLELGDSALYLCASSVQVRETQYFGPGTRLLVL.